This T cell receptor (beta chain) was identified during a study of shared clonotypes between healthy human individuals. Here immunoSEQ multiplex PCR was the method, and the copy in TCRdb shows in-frame clones only, minus some. The data hold about 2.3 million clones, with 85% to 95% observed a single time. The CDR3 length is 15 residues. The germline V gene encodes CDR1 MNHNS and CDR2 SASEGT. The germline V and J ends were trimmed by 6 bases and 0 bases, with 9 bases remaining between them. The TCR originated in a man younger than 30 in good health. Some clones in this sample may be carry-over from other donors' samples. The specimen was naive CD4+ T cells from PBMCs. Subset described: CD45RA+ positively selected. The chain links TRBV6-1 to TRBJ2-6; D call uncertain. The CDR3 is CASSLTVSGANVLTF. The CDR3 bases are TGTGCCAGCAGCTTAACCGTCTCTGGGGCCAACGTCCTGACTTTC.